These 12 T cell receptor beta chains were all obtained from the same sample, sequenced in a study of blood T cell repertoires in COVID-19 (dated by TCRdb to the early 2020s). The library was made by the immunoSEQ multiplex PCR assay. Entries here come from immuneACCESS through TCRdb and include only in-frame sequences with V and J called. Some clones fail to appear in such tables; in the studies checked, an unresolved V gene covers under half of the shortfall, and the cause of the remainder is unknown. Present in this sample are roughly 50,000 clones, roughly four fifths of which were seen just once. The ten largest clones take up 1.9% of the sample. Sequencing was carried out using peripheral blood. The source is a woman aged 60-75 years with acute or convalescent COVID-19.

J is TRBJ1-3 and V is TRBV6-1; D perhaps matches TRBD1 (6 bases). V gave up 0 bases and J gave up 4 bases, with 13 bases separating them. Looked up from germline, CDR1 is MNHNS and CDR2 is SASEGT. This CDR3 is 16 amino acids long. The CDR3 loop reads CASSEAWQGRGNTIYF. In DNA, the CDR3 is TGTGCCAGCAGTGAAGCTTGGCAGGGGCGAGGAAACACCATATATTTT.

The V and J genes are TRBV5-6 and TRBJ1-2; possibly TRBD1 for D (6 bases). CDR1 SGHDT and CDR2 YYEEEE come from the germline V gene. This CDR3 is 12 amino acids long. V was shortened by 4 bases and J by 10 bases, with 14 bases between the two germline ends. CDR3 loop: CASSLYRDLYTF. The CDR3 region has the DNA TGTGCCAGCAGCCTGTACAGGGACCTCTACACCTTC.

This sequence joins TRBV6-5 and TRBJ1-1; D is unclear. Germline V gene sequence: CDR1 MNHEY, CDR2 SVGAGI. V lost 5 bases to trimming and J lost 4 bases, with 11 bases between them. The length of the CDR3 is 13 residues. The CDR3 DNA reads as TGTGCCAGCAGTAGAGTTACAGCCACTGAAGCTTTCTTT. Amino acid sequence: CASSRVTATEAFF.

The chain is built from TRBV29-1 and TRBJ2-1; D uncertain. The CDR3 spans 13 residues. V was pared by 3 bases and J by 8 bases, with 14 bases between. CDR1 and CDR2 from the germline V gene are SQVTM and ANQGSEA. CDR3: CSVDSLHGYEQFF. CDR3 coding DNA: TGCAGCGTTGATTCGCTACACGGGTATGAGCAGTTCTTC.

This clone appeared once. The chain joins TRBV19 to TRBJ2-3; 12 bases fit TRBD2. Germline trimming cut 9 bases from V and 2 bases from J; bases unmatched to any gene: 6. CDR1 and CDR2 from the germline V gene are LNHDA and SQIVND (reference sequence). The CDR3 contains 15 residues. The CDR3 here is CASDTSGGNTDTQYF. The CDR3 DNA sequence: TGTGCCAGCGACACTAGCGGGGGGAACACAGATACGCAGTATTTT.

The rearrangement uses TRBV5-1 and TRBJ2-7; D is possibly TRBD1 (6 bases). This CDR3 comprises 14 residues. Trimming took 4 bases from V and 4 from J, leaving 15 bases between them. Germline loops: CDR1 SGHRS, CDR2 YFSETQ. DNA of the CDR3: TGCGCCAGCAGCCCCCCCGGACAGTTTTACGAGCAGTACTTC. As protein: CASSPPGQFYEQYF.

This chain joins TRBV2 and TRBJ1-6; D may be TRBD1 (5 bases). The CDR3 has 13 residues. With 6 bases removed from V and 9 bases from J, the gap between germline ends came to 12 bases. CDR1 is SNHLY and CDR2 is FYNNEI in the germline V gene. For the CDR3, the DNA is TGTGCCAGCAGGGTCAGGGCGAGTTCACCCCTCCACTTT. Its protein product is CASRVRASSPLHF.

The chain couples TRBV18 to TRBJ2-3, with TRBD2 matching 11 bases. The length of the CDR3 is 15 residues. Germline loops: CDR1 KGHSH, CDR2 LQKENI. The V and J ends lost 3 bases and 5 bases, in that order; junction bases with no gene match: 4. CDR3 residues: CASSPIAGGVDTQYF. In DNA form, the CDR3 reads TGTGCCAGCTCACCGATAGCGGGAGGGGTAGATACGCAGTATTTT.

The CDR3 reads CASRFLQGTTEAFF. The CDR3 DNA reads TGTGCCAGCAGGTTTTTACAGGGGACCACTGAAGCTTTCTTT. The rearrangement joins TRBV6-5 to TRBJ1-1; TRBD1 agrees at 7 bases. Unmatched junction bases numbered 8, after V lost 6 bases and J lost 4 bases. Germline-derived CDR1 and CDR2 are MNHEY and SVGAGI. The CDR3 sequence is 14 residues long.

The V call is TRBV9, the J call TRBJ1-3; 7 nucleotides line up with TRBD1. With 3 bases clipped from V and 7 bases from J, the junction kept 13 bases outside the gene matches. The CDR3 extends over 16 amino acids. Per the germline V gene, CDR1 is SGDLS and CDR2 is YYNGEE. The CDR3 reads CASSARTGGSINTIYF. In DNA form, the CDR3 reads TGTGCCAGCAGCGCGCGGACAGGCGGCTCCATTAACACCATATATTTT.

The chain carries TRBV12-3 or TRBV12-4 and TRBJ1-4; D uncertain. The germline V and J ends were trimmed by 6 bases and 0 bases, with 5 bases remaining between them. The CDR3 has 13 residues. CDR3 DNA: TGTGCCAGCAGCTACTCAACTAATGAAAAACTGTTTTTT. Protein product: CASSYSTNEKLFF.

The gene calls are TRBV19 and TRBJ2-2; a possible D gene is TRBD2 (5 bases). Germline loops: CDR1 LNHDA, CDR2 SQIVND (reference sequence). The V end was cut by 1 base, the J end by 0 bases, with 9 bases between. The CDR3 loop spans 16 amino acids. CDR3 region: CASSIGWRANTGELFF. The CDR3 bases are TGTGCCAGTAGTATAGGCTGGCGGGCGAACACCGGGGAGCTGTTTTTT.